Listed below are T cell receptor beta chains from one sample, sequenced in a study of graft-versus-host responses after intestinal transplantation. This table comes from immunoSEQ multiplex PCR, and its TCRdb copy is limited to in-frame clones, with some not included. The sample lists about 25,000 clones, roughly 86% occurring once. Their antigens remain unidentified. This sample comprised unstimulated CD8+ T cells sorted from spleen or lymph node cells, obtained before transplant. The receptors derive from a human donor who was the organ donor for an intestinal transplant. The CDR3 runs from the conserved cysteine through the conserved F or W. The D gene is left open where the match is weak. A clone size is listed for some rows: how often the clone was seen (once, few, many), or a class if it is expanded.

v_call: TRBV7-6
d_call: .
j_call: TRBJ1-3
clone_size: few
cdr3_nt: TGTGCCAGCAGCTCCTCCTCTGGAAACACCATATATTTT
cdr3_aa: CASSSSSGNTIYF

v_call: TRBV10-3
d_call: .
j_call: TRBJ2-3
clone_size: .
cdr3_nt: TGTGCCATCAGTGAGTTTCTCACAGATACGCAGTATTTT
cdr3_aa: CAISEFLTDTQYF

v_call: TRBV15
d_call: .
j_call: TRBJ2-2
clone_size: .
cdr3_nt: TGTGCCACCAGCCCTCGGAGGGAAAGGAGCCGGGAGCTGTTTTTT
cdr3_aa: CATSPRRERSRELFF

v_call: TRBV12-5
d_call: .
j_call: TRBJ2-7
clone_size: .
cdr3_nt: TGTGCTAGTGGTTTGGGGACCGAGCAGTACTTC
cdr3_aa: CASGLGTEQYF

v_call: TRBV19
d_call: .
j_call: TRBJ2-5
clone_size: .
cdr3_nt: TGTGCCAGTAGTACCCCAGGAGGCCTGGTAGGAGAGACCCAGTACTTC
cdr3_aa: CASSTPGGLVGETQYF

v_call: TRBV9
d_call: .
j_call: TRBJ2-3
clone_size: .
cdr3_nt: TGTGCCAGCAGCGGACCGCGGGGGCTCACAGATACGCAGTATTTT
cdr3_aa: CASSGPRGLTDTQYF

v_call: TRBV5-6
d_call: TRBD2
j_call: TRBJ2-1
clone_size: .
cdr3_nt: TGTGCCAGCAGCTTTGGGACTAGCGGTGCTTACAATGAGCAGTTCTTC
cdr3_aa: CASSFGTSGAYNEQFF

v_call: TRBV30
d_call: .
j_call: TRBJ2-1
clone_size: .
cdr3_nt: TGTGCCTGGGACTTGGGCGGGGACGAGCAGTTCTTC
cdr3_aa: CAWDLGGDEQFF

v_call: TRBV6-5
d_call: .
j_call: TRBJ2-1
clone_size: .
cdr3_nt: TGTGTGATCCTTAGCTCCTACAATGAGCAGTTCTTC
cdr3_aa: CVILSSYNEQFF

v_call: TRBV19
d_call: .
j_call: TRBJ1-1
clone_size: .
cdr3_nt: TGTGCCAGTAGTATAGCCTCCCGACAAGCGGCTTTCTTT
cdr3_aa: CASSIASRQAAFF

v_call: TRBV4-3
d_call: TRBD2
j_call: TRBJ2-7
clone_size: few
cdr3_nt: TGCGCCAGCAGCCGAGAGCGGGGGGAACCCTACGAGCAGTACTTC
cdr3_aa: CASSRERGEPYEQYF

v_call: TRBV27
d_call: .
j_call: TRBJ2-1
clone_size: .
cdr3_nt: TGTGCCAGCAGTCCCCAGGGGGGGGCAGAAGAGCAGTTCTTC
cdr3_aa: CASSPQGGAEEQFF

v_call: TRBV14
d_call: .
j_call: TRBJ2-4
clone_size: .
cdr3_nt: TGTGCCAGCAGCCAAGCTCTGGGTCCGGGCAAAAACATTCAGTACTTC
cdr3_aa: CASSQALGPGKNIQYF

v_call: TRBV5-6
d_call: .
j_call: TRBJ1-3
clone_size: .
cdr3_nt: TGTGCCAGCAGCTTGGACGGAGGGAGCTCTGGAAACACCATATATTTT
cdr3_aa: CASSLDGGSSGNTIYF

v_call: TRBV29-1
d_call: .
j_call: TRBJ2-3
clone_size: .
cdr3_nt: TGCAGCGTTGTAGCCCGCACAGATACGCAGTATTTT
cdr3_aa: CSVVARTDTQYF

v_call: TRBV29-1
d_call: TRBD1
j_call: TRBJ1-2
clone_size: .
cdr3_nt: TGCAGCGTTGAAAGCCAGGGGGCAAACTATGGCTACACCTTC
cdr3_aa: CSVESQGANYGYTF

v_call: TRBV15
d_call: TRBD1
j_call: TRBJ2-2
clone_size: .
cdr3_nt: TGTGCCACCAGAGGGGGACAGGAGAACACCGGGGAGCTGTTTTTT
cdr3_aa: CATRGGQENTGELFF

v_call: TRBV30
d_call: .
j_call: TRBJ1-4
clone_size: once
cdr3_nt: TGTGCCTGCCCTCTGGGGGGCCCTAATGAAAAACTGTTTTTT
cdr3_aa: CACPLGGPNEKLFF

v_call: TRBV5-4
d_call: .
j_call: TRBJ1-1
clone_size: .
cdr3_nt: TGTGCCAGCGGCCCCTTGAACACTGAAGCTTTCTTT
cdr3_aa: CASGPLNTEAFF

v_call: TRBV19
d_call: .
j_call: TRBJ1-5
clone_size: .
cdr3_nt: TGTGCCAGTAACGCCGGGACACTTTATAGCAATCAGCCCCAGCATTTT
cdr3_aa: CASNAGTLYSNQPQHF

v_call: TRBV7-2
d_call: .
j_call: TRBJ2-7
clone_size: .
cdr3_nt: TGTGCCAGCAGCTTAATTGGTTGGGGGTCCTACGAGCAGTACTTC
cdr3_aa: CASSLIGWGSYEQYF

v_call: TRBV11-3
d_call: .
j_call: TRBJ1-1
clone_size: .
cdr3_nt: TGTGCCAGCAGGACCAAATGGAGGACTGAAGCTTTCTTT
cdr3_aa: CASRTKWRTEAFF

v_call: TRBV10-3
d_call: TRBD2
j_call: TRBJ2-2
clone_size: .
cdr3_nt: TGTGCCATCAGACTAGCGGGAGCGAACACCGGGGAGCTGTTTTTT
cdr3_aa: CAIRLAGANTGELFF

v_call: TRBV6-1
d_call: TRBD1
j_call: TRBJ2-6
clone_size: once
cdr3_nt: TGTGCCAGCAGCGAGACAGGGAGAGGGGCCAACGTCCTGACTTTC
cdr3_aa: CASSETGRGANVLTF

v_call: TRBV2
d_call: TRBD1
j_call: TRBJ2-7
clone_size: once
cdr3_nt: TGTGCCAGCAGTGATGGGGACAGGCAGGTGGCATCCTACGAGCAGTACTTC
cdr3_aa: CASSDGDRQVASYEQYF

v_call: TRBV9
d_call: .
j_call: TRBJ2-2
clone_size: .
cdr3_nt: TGTGCCAGCAGCGCTATATATGGGGAGCTGTTTTTT
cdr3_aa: CASSAIYGELFF

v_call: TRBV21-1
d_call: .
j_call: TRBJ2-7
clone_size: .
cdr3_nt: TGTGCCAGCAGCCCCCGGGGGGTGGTTTACGAGCAGTACTTC
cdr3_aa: CASSPRGVVYEQYF

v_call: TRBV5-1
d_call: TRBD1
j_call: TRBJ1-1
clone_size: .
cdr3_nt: TGCGCCAGCAGCTGGACAGGAGAGAACACTGAAGCTTTCTTT
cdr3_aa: CASSWTGENTEAFF

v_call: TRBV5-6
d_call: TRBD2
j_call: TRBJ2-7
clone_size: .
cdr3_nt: TGTGCCAGCAGGGGAGGGGCCTCCTACGAGCAGTACTTC
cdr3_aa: CASRGGASYEQYF

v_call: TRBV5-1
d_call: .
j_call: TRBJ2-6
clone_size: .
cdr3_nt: TGCGCCAGCACCCACTGGAAAGTCTCTGGGGCCAACGTCCTGACTTTC
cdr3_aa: CASTHWKVSGANVLTF

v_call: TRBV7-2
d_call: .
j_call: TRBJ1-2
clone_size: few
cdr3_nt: TGTGCCAGCAGCTCCGGTACAGGGAAAGGGGGCTACACCTTC
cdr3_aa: CASSSGTGKGGYTF

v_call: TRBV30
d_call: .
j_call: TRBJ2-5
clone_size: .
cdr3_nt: TGTGCCTGGAGCGAAATTGGAGAGACCCAGTACTTC
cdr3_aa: CAWSEIGETQYF

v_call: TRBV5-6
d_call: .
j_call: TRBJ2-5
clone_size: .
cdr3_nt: TGTGCCAGCAGCTTATTAAGAGCGGAAGAGACCCAGTACTTC
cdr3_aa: CASSLLRAEETQYF

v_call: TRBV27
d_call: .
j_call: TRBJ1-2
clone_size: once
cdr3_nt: TGTGCCAGCAGTACAGGGTTCGGGTATGGCTACACCTTC
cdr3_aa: CASSTGFGYGYTF

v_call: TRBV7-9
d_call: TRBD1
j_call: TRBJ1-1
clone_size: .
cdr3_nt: TGTGCCAGCAGTCACAGGGGCAGGGACACTGAAGCTTTCTTT
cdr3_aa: CASSHRGRDTEAFF

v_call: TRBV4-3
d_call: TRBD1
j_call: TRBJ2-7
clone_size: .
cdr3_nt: TGCGCCAGCAGCCACACAGGGGCCTACGAGCAGTACTTC
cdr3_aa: CASSHTGAYEQYF

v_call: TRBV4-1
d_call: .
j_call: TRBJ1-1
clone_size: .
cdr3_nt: TGCGCCAGCAGCCAAAGCAGGAACACTGAAGCTTTCTTT
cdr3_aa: CASSQSRNTEAFF

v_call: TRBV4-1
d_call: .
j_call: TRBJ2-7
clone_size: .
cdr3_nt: TGCGCCAGCAGCCAAGACCGGGCCTCATACGAGCAGTACTTC
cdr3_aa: CASSQDRASYEQYF

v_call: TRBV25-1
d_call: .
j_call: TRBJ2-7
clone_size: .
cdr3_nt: TGTGCCAGCAGTTATGCCTCCTACGAGCAGTACTTC
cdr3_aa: CASSYASYEQYF

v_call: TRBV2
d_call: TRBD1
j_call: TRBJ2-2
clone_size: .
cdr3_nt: TGTGCCAGCACTCAAGACAGGGGGACCGCGAACACCGGGGAGCTGTTTTTT
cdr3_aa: CASTQDRGTANTGELFF

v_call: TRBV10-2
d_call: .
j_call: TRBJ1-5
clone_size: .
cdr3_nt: TGCGCCAGCAGTGAAGGGGTTTGGCAGCCCCAGCATTTT
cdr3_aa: CASSEGVWQPQHF

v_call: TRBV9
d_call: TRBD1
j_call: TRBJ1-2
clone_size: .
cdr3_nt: TGTGCCAGCAGCCCAGAGGGGACAGGGGCCTATGGCTACACCTTC
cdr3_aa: CASSPEGTGAYGYTF

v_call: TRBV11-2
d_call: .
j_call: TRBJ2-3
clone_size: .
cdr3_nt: TGTGCCAGCAGCCGGGACGAACCTAGAAATTACACAGATACGCAGTATTTT
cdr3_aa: CASSRDEPRNYTDTQYF

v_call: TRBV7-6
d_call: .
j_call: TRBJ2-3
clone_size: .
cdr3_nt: TGTGCCAGCAGCCCTATACTGACCGCGACGGGAGCAGATACGCAGTATTTT
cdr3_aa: CASSPILTATGADTQYF

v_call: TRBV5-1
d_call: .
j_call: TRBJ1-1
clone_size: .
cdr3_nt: TGCGCCAGCAGCTTGCTACCGGGGGAAGCTTTCTTT
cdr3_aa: CASSLLPGEAFF